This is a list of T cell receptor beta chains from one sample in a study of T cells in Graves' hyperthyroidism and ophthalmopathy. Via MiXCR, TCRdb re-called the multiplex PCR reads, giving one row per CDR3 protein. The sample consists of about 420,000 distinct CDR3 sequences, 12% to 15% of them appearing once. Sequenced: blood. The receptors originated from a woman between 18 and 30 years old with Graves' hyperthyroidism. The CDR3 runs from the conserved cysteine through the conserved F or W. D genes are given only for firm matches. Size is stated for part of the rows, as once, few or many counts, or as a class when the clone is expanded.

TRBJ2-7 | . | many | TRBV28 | TGTGCCAGCAGCCTCCTGGAAGAGCTAGGAGAGCAGTACTTC | CASSLLEELGEQYF
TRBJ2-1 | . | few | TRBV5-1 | TGCGCCAGCAGCCTTCGACAGACCCCTACCTACAATGAGCAGTTCTTC | CASSLRQTPTYNEQFF
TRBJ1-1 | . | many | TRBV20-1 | TGCAGTGCTAGGCGGCAGAACACTGAAGCTTTCTTT | CSARRQNTEAFF
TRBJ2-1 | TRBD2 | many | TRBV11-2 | TGTGCCAGCAGCTTAGCCGGGAGGGGTATAGGGAATGAGCAGTTCTTC | CASSLAGRGIGNEQFF
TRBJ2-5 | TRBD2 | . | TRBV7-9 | TGTGCCAGCAGCTTAGTCCTAGCGGGAGATTCAGGAGAGACCCAGTACTTC | CASSLVLAGDSGETQYF
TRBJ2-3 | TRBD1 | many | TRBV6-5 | TGTGCCAGCAGTTACTCGATACAGGGGCGCACAGATACGCAGTATTTT | CASSYSIQGRTDTQYF
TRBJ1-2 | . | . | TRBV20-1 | TGCAGTGCCGTGAAAGCAGGGAACTATGGCTACACCTTC | CSAVKAGNYGYTF
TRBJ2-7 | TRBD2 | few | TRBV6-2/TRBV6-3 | TGTGCCAGCAGTAGGACTAGCGGGTTTCTCTACGAGCAGTACTTC | CASSRTSGFLYEQYF
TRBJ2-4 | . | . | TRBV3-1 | TGTGCCAGCAGCCAGACGGCATCGGGACTGGCACTAAACATTCAGTACTTC | CASSQTASGLALNIQYF
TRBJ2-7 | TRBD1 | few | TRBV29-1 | TGCAGCGTTGTCCTCGGACAGGGTCAGTACGAGCAGTACTTC | CSVVLGQGQYEQYF
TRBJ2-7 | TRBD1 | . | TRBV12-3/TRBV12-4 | TGTGCCAGCACCTCAAGGACAGGGTTTCTCTACGAGCAGTACTTC | CASTSRTGFLYEQYF
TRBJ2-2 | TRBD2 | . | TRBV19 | TGTGCCAGTAGCCTACTAGCGGGAGGGTACACCGGGGAGCTGTCTTTT | CASSLLAGGYTGELSF
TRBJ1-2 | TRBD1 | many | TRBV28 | TGTGCCAGCAGTTTACACCTGCCACGACAGGGAAGCAGTGGCTACACCTTC | CASSLHLPRQGSSGYTF
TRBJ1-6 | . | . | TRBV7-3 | TGTGCCAGCAGCGCGACAGGACAGATTCATAATTCACCCCTCCACTTT | CASSATGQIHNSPLHF
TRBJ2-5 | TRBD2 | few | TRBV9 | TGTGCCGGCAGCGTTGGGCCGGGACTAGCGGGAGGGACGAAGACCCAGTACTTC | CAGSVGPGLAGGTKTQYF
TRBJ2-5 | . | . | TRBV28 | TGTGCCAGCAGTCCTGGGCCAGCAGAGACCCAGTACTTC | CASSPGPAETQYF
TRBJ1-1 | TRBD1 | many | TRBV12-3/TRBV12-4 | TGTGCCAGCAGCCCAACAGGGGGATCCTCTGAAGCTTTCTTT | CASSPTGGSSEAFF
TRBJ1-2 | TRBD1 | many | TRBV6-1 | TGTGCCAGCAGCCGAGGACAGGCGGAGGGCTATGGCTACACCTTC | CASSRGQAEGYGYTF
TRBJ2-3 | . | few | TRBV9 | TGTGCCAGCAGCGGACCTTGGGGGCGCCCTAGCACAGATACGCAGTATTTT | CASSGPWGRPSTDTQYF
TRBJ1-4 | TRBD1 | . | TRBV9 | TGTGCCAGCAGCATGTCCGGGACAGGGCAAGAAAAACTGTTTTTT | CASSMSGTGQEKLFF
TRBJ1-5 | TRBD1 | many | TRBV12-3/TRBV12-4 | TGTGCCAGCAGACGGGACAGGGGGCACGATCAGCCCCAGCATTTT | CASRRDRGHDQPQHF
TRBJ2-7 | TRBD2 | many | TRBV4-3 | TGCGCCAGCAGCCAGGGACTAGGGGGCGAGCAGTACTTC | CASSQGLGGEQYF
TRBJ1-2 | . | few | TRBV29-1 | TGCAGCGTTGTTGAGGGCTATGGCTACACCTTC | CSVVEGYGYTF
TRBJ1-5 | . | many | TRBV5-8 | TGTGCCAGCATCTCGGGTGAGCGAATAGGTCAGCCCCAGCATTTT | CASISGERIGQPQHF
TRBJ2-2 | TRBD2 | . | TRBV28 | TGTGCCAGCAGTTTTAGCGGGAGATCACACCGGGAGCCGTTTTTT | CASSFSGRSHREPFF
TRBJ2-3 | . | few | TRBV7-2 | TGTGCCAGCAGCCCCAGGTTTGGGGGCACAGATACGCAGTATTTT | CASSPRFGGTDTQYF
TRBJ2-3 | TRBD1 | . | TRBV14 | TGTGCCAGCAGCCACAGGGACAGGGTAGTGGATACGCAGTATTTT | CASSHRDRVVDTQYF
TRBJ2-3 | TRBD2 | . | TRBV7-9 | TGTGCCAGCAGCCCTCTGGTGTTGGAGCGGGAGGGGTCAGATACGCAGTATTTT | CASSPLVLEREGSDTQYF
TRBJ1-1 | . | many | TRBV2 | TGTGCCAGCAGTGAGAACAGCGAAACCACTGAAGCTTTCTTT | CASSENSETTEAFF
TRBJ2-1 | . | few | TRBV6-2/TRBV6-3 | TGTGCCAGCAGTTACTCGAGGCTGGCGAATGAGCAGTTCTTC | CASSYSRLANEQFF
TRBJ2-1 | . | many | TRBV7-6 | TGTGCCAGCAGCTTAGATGAATTAGCTTACAATGAGCAGTTCTTC | CASSLDELAYNEQFF
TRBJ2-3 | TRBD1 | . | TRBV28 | TGTGCCAGCAGTTTGGTTGACCTTACAGGGGCCGGGTTACAAGATACGCAGTATTTT | CASSLVDLTGAGLQDTQYF
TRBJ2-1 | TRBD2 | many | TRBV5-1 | TGCGCCAGCAGCTTGGGGGCTAGCGGAACCTCCTACAATGAGCAGTTCTTC | CASSLGASGTSYNEQFF
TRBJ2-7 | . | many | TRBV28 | TGTGCCAGCACCATGGGTAGCGCAGCCTACGAGCAGTACTTC | CASTMGSAAYEQYF
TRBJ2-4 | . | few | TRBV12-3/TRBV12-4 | TGTGCCAGCAGTTTGGCAGGGGATAAAAACATTCAGTACTTC | CASSLAGDKNIQYF
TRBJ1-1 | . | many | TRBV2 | TGTGCCAGCAGGGGCCTTACAGAGAACACTGAAGCTTTCTTT | CASRGLTENTEAFF
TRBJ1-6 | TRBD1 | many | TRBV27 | TGTGCCAGCAGTTTAGCAGGGGGTGTCAATTCACCCCTCCACTTT | CASSLAGGVNSPLHF
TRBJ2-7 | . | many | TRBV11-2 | TGTGCCAGCAGCTCGACGCACAAGTACGAGCAGTACTTC | CASSSTHKYEQYF
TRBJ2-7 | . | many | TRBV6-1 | TGTGCCAGCAGGGCCCGACTAGACCGGGGGTACGAGCAGTACTTC | CASRARLDRGYEQYF
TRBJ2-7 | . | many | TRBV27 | TGTGCCAGCAGTTTATCTGCAGGGAAAACCTACGAGCAGTACTTC | CASSLSAGKTYEQYF
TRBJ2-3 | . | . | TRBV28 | TGTGCCAGCAGTTTGGTGACAGGCCGCACAGATACGCAGTATTTT | CASSLVTGRTDTQYF
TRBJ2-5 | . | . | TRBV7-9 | TGTGCCAGCAGCTATGATCATTCGGGACGGCTTAAAGAGACCCAGTACTTC | CASSYDHSGRLKETQYF
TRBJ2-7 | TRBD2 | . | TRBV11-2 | TGTGCCAGCAGCCCCGGGACTAGCGGTTCTGACTCCTACGAGCAGTACTTC | CASSPGTSGSDSYEQYF
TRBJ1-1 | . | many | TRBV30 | TGTGCCTGGAGCCTAGGATCGGCCACTGAAGCTTTCTTT | CAWSLGSATEAFF
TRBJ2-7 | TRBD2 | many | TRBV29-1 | TGCAGCGTCGGGGAGGGCTACGAGCAGTACTTC | CSVGEGYEQYF
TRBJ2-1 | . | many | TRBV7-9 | TGTGCCAGCAGCTTAAAACTAGAAATTGCCAATGAGCAGTTCTTC | CASSLKLEIANEQFF
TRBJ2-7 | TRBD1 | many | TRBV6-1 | TGTGCCAGCAGCGAGACAGGGGGCCGTCGCGAGCAGTACTTC | CASSETGGRREQYF
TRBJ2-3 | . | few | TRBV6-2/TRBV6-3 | TGTGCCAGCAGTCCCGGGAGAGACACAGATACGCAGTATTTT | CASSPGRDTDTQYF
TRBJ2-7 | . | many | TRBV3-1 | TGTGCCAGCAGCCAAGAAGTAACGGGCGACTCCTACGAGCAGTACTTC | CASSQEVTGDSYEQYF
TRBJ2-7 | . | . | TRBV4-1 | TGCGCCAGCAGCCTACGGGACACAACCTACGAGCAGTACTTC | CASSLRDTTYEQYF
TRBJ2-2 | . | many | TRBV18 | TGTGCCAGCTCACCAACAGGCGCGAACACCGGGGAGCTGTTTTTT | CASSPTGANTGELFF
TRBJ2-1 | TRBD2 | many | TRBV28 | TGTGCCAGCACACGCCCTGGCGGGAGCTCCTACAATGAGCAGTTCTTC | CASTRPGGSSYNEQFF
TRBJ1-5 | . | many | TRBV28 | TGTGCCAGCAGTTTTGTGGGTTCGACGGGTCAGCCCCAGCATTTT | CASSFVGSTGQPQHF
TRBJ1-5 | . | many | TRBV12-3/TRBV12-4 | TGTGCCAGCAGTTTTACAGATCCTCCGTGGGCCCAGCATTTT | CASSFTDPPWAQHF
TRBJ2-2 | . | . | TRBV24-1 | TGTGCCACCAGTGAAGCAGGGTTCGGGGAGCTGTTTTTT | CATSEAGFGELFF
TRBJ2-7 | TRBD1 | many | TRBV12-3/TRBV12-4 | TGTGCCAGCAGTCTATGGACAGGGACCTACGAGCAGTACTTC | CASSLWTGTYEQYF
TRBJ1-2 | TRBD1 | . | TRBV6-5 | TGTGCCAGCAGTTACAAAGGGGGCAGGGAAGGCTACACCTTC | CASSYKGGREGYTF